This is a list of T cell receptor beta chains from one sample in a study of CD8+ T cells in alopecia areata. Assay: immunoSEQ multiplex PCR; the TCRdb copy retains only in-frame clones and omits some. The table has some 110,000 clones, around 58% seen once. This material consisted of CD8+ T cells sorted from blood, taken at week 4, from a patient treated with tofacitinib. The receptor set was obtained from a human donor with alopecia areata. Both conserved end residues are part of each CDR3. The D gene is left open where the match is weak. A row's size may be missing; if present it is once, few, many or a size class.

cdr3_nt	cdr3_aa	d_call	clone_size	j_call	v_call
TGTGCCAGCAGCTTACCCCAGGACAGCGCCTACGACGAGCAGTACTTC	CASSLPQDSAYDEQYF	.	.	TRBJ2-7	TRBV7-9
TGTGCCTGGCACCGGGATAGTCCAGAGCAGTTCTTC	CAWHRDSPEQFF	.	few	TRBJ2-1	TRBV30
TGCAGCGCAAGCGGGACAGGGGACTACGAGCAGTACTTC	CSASGTGDYEQYF	TRBD1	.	TRBJ2-7	TRBV29-1
TGCAGCGTTGCCTACAATGAGCAGTTCTTC	CSVAYNEQFF	.	.	TRBJ2-1	TRBV29-1
TGCAGCGTTTTGGACGGAAACATTCAGTACTTC	CSVLDGNIQYF	.	few	TRBJ2-4	TRBV29-1
TGCAGCGTGGTGGGGACAGGGGGCTTTGGGGCCAACGTCCTGACTTTC	CSVVGTGGFGANVLTF	TRBD1	.	TRBJ2-6	TRBV29-1
TGCGCCAGCAGCCGCCGACTAGCGGCCCAAGAGACCCAGTACTTC	CASSRRLAAQETQYF	TRBD2	few	TRBJ2-5	TRBV4-1
TGTGCCAGCAGTTTAGCGGGGGGTACAGATACGCAGTATTTT	CASSLAGGTDTQYF	TRBD2	.	TRBJ2-3	TRBV6-5
TGTGCCTGGGAGAGCGGGGAAGCCAAAAACATTCAGTACTTC	CAWESGEAKNIQYF	TRBD2	.	TRBJ2-4	TRBV30
TGTGCCAGCAGTGAGGGACCTCCCTACGAGCAGTACTTC	CASSEGPPYEQYF	.	.	TRBJ2-7	TRBV2
TGTGCCAGCAGCTTGGGAGCCGGGACAGGGACCTCGACTGAAGCTTTCTTT	CASSLGAGTGTSTEAFF	TRBD1	.	TRBJ1-1	TRBV5-6
TGCAGCGTTGAAGGGAGACGGGCTGACTATGGCTACACCTTC	CSVEGRRADYGYTF	.	.	TRBJ1-2	TRBV29-1
TGTGCCTGGAGTACGGGACAGGGATCGAGGGAGCAGTACTTC	CAWSTGQGSREQYF	TRBD1	.	TRBJ2-7	TRBV30
TGTGCCAGCAGCCCTGAGACTGCCTCCAGCTCCTACAATGAGCAGTTCTTC	CASSPETASSSYNEQFF	.	.	TRBJ2-1	TRBV4-2
TGCAGCGTTGAAGATGTAGCGGGGGACTACACCGGGGAGCTGTTTTTT	CSVEDVAGDYTGELFF	TRBD2	.	TRBJ2-2	TRBV29-1
TGTGCCAGCAGCGTAGAAGAGGGGCCCTTATACAATGAGCAGTTCTTC	CASSVEEGPLYNEQFF	.	.	TRBJ2-1	TRBV9
TGTGCCACCAGCGGACAGGGGGCGCGAACCTACGAGCAGTACTTC	CATSGQGARTYEQYF	TRBD1	.	TRBJ2-7	TRBV15
TGCGCCAGCAGCCCTCTGGAGAGTGGAGAGACCCAGTACTTC	CASSPLESGETQYF	.	.	TRBJ2-5	TRBV4-1
TGTGCCTGGAGTGGACAGGGAAACACTGAAGCTTTCTTT	CAWSGQGNTEAFF	TRBD1	.	TRBJ1-1	TRBV30
TGCAGCGTTGGTATGGCGGACCAAGAGACCCAGTACTTC	CSVGMADQETQYF	.	few	TRBJ2-5	TRBV29-1
TGCAGCGTCGTACTGGGGAACGGCCAAGAGACCCAGTACTTC	CSVVLGNGQETQYF	.	.	TRBJ2-5	TRBV29-1
TGTGCCAGCAGCGTAGAACAGCTGAGCTCCTATAATTCACCCCTCCACTTT	CASSVEQLSSYNSPLHF	.	few	TRBJ1-6	TRBV9
TGTGCCAGCGGACAGGGGGACGAGCAGTACTTC	CASGQGDEQYF	TRBD1	.	TRBJ2-7	TRBV11-1
TGTGCCAGCAGCGTCACAGGGAATTCACCCCTCCACTTT	CASSVTGNSPLHF	.	few	TRBJ1-6	TRBV7-3